The clone carrying this TCR delta chain qualifies as medium-sized. This CDR3 has 16 residues. The V gene end was trimmed by 7 bases and the J gene end by 4 bases; junction bases not matched to a gene: 12. The germline V gene has CDR1 GEAIGNYY and CDR2 EKD. Bulk repertoires came from Vgamma9/Vdelta2+ or Vdelta2-negative gammadelta T cells flow-sorted from PBMC. This record comes from a study of γδ T cells in repeated Plasmodium falciparum infection. Whole-study context: The natural-infection arm compared Malian children under seasonal malaria with matched Australian children. Malaria-naive adults were infected with P. falciparum NF54 four times over roughly 600 days. Each infection was followed by sampling at 21 days, plus baseline and some pre-infection draws.

Each sorted gammadelta sample had TRG and TRD chains sequenced. TCRdb redid clone calling on the multiplex PCR reads using CATT. The sample records some 50,000 delta-chain clones, 1.5% to 2% being singletons. The receptor comes from a pool of human donors (malaria-infected and uninfected, not separated). This chain connects TRDV2 to TRDJ1; 12 nucleotides agree with TRDD3. Sequencing was done on a sample of gamma-delta T cells from blood. The CDR3 loop is CAWGFSYWGILDKLIF. DNA for the CDR3: TGTGCCTGGGGATTCTCGTACTGGGGGATACTCGATAAACTCATCTTT.